Here is one TCR beta chain with its context. This entry comes from a study of memory CD4+ T cells and cytomegalovirus serostatus. The repertoire was sequenced with immunoSEQ multiplex PCR; TCRdb's copy has only in-frame clones and lacks some. The sample lists 75,000 to 90,000 clones; approximately 80% were seen once. Single viable CD3+CD4+CD8-CD45RO+ cells were sorted as the memory CD4+ T cells. Total CD4+ T cells were enriched by CD4 positive selection. Per the germline V gene, CDR1 is MGHRA and CDR2 is YSYEKL. With 1 base removed from V and 13 bases from J, the gap between germline ends came to 20 bases. The CDR3 is made up of 16 amino acids.

The sequencing input was memory CD4+ T cells from blood. This chain connects TRBV4-1 to TRBJ1-6; TRBD1 might be the D (6 bases). The source of this sequence is an adult in good health and CMV-seronegative. CDR3 nucleotides: TGCGCCAGCAGCCAAGGACAGGCAGGGGTTCTAGTCCCCCTCCACTTT. Its translation is CASSQGQAGVLVPLHF.